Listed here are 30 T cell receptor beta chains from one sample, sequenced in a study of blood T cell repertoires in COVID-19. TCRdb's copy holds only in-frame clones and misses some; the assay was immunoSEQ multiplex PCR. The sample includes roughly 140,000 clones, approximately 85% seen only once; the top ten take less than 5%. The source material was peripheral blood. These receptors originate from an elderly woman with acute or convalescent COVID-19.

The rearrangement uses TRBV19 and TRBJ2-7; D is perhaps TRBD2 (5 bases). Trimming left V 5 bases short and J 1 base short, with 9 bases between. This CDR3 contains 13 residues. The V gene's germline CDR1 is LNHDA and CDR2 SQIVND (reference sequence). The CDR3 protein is CASSPPGSYEQYF. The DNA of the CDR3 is TGTGCCAGTAGTCCCCCGGGGTCCTACGAGCAGTACTTC.

The CDR3 region is CASSDGGDQPQHF. CDR3 sequence (DNA): TGTGCCAGCAGTGATGGGGGGGATCAGCCCCAGCATTTT. V gene TRBV2 combines with J gene TRBJ1-5; possible D gene TRBD1, 5 bases. The CDR3 spans 13 residues. Trimming removed 3 bases from V and 5 bases from J, with 8 bases in between. Germline CDR1 reads SNHLY; CDR2 reads FYNNEI.

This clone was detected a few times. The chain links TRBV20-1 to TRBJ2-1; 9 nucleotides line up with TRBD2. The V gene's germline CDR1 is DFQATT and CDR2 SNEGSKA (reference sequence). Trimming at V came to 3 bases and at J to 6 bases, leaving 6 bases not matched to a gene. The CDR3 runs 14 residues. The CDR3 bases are TGCAGTGCTAGTTCCCTAGCGGGGTCCAATGAGCAGTTCTTC. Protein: CSASSLAGSNEQFF.

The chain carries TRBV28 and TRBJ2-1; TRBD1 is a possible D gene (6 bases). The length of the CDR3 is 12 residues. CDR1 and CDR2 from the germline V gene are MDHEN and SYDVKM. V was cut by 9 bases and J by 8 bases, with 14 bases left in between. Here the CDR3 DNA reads TGTGCCAGTACCTGGGGGCTTGATGAGCAGTTCTTC. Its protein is CASTWGLDEQFF.

CDR3 in DNA: TGCAGCGTGGAGCGGGGGCCGACCACAGATACGCAGTATTTT. Its translation: CSVERGPTTDTQYF. This chain connects TRBV29-1 to TRBJ2-3; 8 bases agree with TRBD2. The CDR3 loop spans 14 amino acids. CDR1 is SQVTM and CDR2 is ANQGSEA in the germline V gene. After removal of 6 bases from V and 2 bases from J, the junction contained 7 bases not matched to a gene.

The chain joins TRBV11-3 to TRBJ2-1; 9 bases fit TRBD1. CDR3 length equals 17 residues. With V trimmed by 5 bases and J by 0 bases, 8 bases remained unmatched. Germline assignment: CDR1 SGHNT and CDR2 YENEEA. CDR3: CASSAGTGKASYNEQFF. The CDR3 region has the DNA TGTGCCAGCAGCGCTGGGACAGGGAAGGCCTCCTACAATGAGCAGTTCTTC.

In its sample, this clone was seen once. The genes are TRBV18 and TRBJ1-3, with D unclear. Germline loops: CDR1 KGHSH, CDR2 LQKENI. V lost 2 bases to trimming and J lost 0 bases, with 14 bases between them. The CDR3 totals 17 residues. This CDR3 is CASSPILASHSGNTIYF. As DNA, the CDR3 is TGTGCCAGCTCACCAATTTTGGCCAGTCACTCTGGAAACACCATATATTTT.

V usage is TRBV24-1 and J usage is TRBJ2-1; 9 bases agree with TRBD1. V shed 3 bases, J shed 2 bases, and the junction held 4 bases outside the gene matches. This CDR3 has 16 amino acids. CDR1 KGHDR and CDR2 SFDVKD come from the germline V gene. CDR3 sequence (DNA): TGTGCCACCAGTGATACAGGGGGCCCCACCTACAATGAGCAGTTCTTC. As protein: CATSDTGGPTYNEQFF.

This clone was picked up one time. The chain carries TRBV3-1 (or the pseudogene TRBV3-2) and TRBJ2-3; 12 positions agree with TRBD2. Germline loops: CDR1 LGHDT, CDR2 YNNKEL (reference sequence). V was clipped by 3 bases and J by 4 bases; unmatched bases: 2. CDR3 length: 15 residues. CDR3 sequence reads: CASSQTSGGPDTQYF. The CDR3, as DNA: TGTGCCAGCAGCCAGACTAGCGGGGGCCCAGATACGCAGTATTTT.

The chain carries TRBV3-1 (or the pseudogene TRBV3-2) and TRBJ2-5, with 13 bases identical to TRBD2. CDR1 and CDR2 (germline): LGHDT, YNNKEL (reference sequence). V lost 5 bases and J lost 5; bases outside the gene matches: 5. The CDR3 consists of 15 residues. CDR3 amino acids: CASSGRLAGGETQYF. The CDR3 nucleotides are TGTGCCAGCAGCGGCCGACTAGCGGGAGGTGAGACCCAGTACTTC.

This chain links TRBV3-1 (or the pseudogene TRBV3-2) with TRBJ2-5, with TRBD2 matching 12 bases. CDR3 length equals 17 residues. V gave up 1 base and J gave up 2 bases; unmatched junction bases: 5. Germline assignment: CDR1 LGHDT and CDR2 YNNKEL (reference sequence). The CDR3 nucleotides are TGTGCCAGCAGCCAAGTGACTAGCGGGAGACCACAAGAGACCCAGTACTTC. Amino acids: CASSQVTSGRPQETQYF.

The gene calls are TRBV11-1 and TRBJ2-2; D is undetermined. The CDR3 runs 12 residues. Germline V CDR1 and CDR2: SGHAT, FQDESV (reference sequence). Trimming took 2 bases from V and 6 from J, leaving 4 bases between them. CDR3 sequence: CASSLSPGELFF. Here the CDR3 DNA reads TGTGCCAGCAGCTTATCTCCCGGGGAGCTGTTTTTT.

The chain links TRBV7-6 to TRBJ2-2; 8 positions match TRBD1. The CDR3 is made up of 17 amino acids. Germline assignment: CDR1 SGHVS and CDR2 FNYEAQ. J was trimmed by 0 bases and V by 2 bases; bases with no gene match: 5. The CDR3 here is CASSLSGTGTNTGELFF. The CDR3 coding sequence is TGTGCCAGCAGCTTATCCGGGACAGGCACGAACACCGGGGAGCTGTTTTTT.

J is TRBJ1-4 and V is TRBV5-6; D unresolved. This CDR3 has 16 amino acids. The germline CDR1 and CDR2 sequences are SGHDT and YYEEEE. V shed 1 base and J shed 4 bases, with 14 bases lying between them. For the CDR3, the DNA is TGTGCCAGCAGCTTGAGGTCGGTCAGCGGTAATGAAAAACTGTTTTTT. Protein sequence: CASSLRSVSGNEKLFF.

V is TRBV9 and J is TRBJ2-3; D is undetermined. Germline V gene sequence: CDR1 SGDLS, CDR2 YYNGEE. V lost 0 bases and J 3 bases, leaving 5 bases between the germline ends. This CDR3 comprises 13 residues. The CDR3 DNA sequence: TGTGCCAGCAGCGTAGACGGTACAGATACGCAGTATTTT. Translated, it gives CASSVDGTDTQYF.

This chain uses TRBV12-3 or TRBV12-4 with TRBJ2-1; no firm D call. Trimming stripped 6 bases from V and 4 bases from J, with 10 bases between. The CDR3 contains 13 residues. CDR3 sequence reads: CASRVTEYNEQFF. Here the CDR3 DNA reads TGTGCCAGCAGGGTGACGGAGTACAATGAGCAGTTCTTC.

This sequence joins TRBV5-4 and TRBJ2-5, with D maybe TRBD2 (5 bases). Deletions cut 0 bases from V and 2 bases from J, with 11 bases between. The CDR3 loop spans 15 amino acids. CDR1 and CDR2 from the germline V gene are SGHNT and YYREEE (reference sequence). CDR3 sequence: CASSLVGDVQETQYF. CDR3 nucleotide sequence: TGTGCCAGCAGCTTGGTGGGAGATGTTCAAGAGACCCAGTACTTC. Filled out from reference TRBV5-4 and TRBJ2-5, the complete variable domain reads ETGVTQSPTHLIKTRGQQVTLRCSSQSGHNTVSWYQQALGQGPQFIFQYYREEENGRGNFPPRFSGLQFPNYSSELNVNALELDDSALYLCASSLVGDVQETQYFGPGTRLLVL.

DNA of the CDR3: TGTGCCAGCTCAAATAGACAGGGGCTCAGGACACCCCTCCACTTT. Amino acid sequence: CASSNRQGLRTPLHF. The chain employs TRBV2 and TRBJ1-6; 8 nucleotides agree with TRBD1. The J segment lost 11 bases and the V segment lost 8 bases, leaving 14 bases of the junction unmatched. Germline lookup yields CDR1 SNHLY and CDR2 FYNNEI. The CDR3 consists of 15 residues.

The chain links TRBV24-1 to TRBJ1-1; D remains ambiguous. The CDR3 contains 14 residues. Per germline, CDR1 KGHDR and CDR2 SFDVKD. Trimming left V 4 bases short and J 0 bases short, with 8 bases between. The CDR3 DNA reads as TGTGCCACCAGTGACTTCACAATGAACACTGAAGCTTTCTTT. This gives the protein CATSDFTMNTEAFF.

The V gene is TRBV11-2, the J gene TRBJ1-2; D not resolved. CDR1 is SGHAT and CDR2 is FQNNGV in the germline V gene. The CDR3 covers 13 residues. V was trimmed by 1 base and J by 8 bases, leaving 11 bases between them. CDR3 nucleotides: TGTGCCAGCAGCTTAGTCATTTGGGCGGGCTACACCTTC. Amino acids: CASSLVIWAGYTF. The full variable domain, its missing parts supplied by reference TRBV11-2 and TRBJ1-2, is EAGVAQSPRYKIIEKRQSVAFWCNPISGHATLYWYQQILGQGPKLLIQFQNNGVVDDSQLPKDRFSAERLKGVDSTLKIQPAKLEDSAVYLCASSLVIWAGYTFGSGTRLTVV.

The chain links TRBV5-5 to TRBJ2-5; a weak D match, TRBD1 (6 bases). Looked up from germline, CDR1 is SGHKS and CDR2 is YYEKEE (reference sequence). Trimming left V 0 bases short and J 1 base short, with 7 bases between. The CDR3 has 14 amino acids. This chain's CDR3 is CASSLDRVQETQYF. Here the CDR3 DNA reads TGTGCCAGCAGCTTGGACAGGGTCCAAGAGACCCAGTACTTC. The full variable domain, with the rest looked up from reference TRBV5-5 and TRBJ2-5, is DAGVTQSPTHLIKTRGQQVTLRCSPISGHKSVSWYQQVLGQGPQFIFQYYEKEERGRGNFPDRFSARQFPNYSSELNVNALLLGDSALYLCASSLDRVQETQYFGPGTRLLVL.

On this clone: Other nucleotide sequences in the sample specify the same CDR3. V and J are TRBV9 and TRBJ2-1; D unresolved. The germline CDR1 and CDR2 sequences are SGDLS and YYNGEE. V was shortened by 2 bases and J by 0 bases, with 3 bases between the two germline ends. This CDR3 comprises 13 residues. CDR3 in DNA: TGTGCCAGCAGCGTCGGCTCCTACAATGAGCAGTTCTTC. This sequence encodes CASSVGSYNEQFF.

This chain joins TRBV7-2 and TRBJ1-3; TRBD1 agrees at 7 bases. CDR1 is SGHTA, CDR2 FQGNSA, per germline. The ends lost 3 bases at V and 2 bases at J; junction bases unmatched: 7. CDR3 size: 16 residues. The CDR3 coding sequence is TGTGCCAGCAGCTTCGCGGGACAGACGACTGGAAACACCATATATTTT. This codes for CASSFAGQTTGNTIYF.

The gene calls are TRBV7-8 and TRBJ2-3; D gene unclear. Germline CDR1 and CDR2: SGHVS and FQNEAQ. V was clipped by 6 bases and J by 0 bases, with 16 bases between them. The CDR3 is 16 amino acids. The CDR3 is CASRTLAGTSTDTQYF. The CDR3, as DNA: TGTGCCAGCAGGACCTTGGCAGGAACTAGCACAGATACGCAGTATTTT.

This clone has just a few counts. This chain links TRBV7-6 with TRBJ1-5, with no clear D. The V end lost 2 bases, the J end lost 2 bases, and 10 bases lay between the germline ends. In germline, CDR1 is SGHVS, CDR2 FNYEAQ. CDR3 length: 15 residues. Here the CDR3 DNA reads TGTGCCAGCAGCTTATCGCTGGGCCGCAATCAGCCCCAGCATTTT. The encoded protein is CASSLSLGRNQPQHF.

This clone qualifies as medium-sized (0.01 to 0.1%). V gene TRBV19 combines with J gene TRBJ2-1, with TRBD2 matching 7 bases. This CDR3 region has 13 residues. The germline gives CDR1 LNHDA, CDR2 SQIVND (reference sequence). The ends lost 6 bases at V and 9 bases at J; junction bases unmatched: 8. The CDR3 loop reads CASSQRDAVEQFF. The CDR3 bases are TGTGCCAGTAGCCAGCGGGACGCGGTTGAGCAGTTCTTC.

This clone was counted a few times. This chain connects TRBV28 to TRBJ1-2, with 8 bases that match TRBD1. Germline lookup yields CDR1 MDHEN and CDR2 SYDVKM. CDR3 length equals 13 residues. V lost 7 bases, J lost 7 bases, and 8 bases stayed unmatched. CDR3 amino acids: CASKAGGASGYTF. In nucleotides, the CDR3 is TGTGCCAGCAAGGCAGGGGGCGCGTCTGGCTACACCTTC.

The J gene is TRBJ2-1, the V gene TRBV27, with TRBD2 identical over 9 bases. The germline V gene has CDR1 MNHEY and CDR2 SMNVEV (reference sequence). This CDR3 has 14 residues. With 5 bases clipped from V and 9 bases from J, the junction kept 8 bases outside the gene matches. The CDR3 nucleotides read TGTGCCAGCAGTCTGCGGGAGGGTTACTTTGAGCAGTTCTTC. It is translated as CASSLREGYFEQFF.

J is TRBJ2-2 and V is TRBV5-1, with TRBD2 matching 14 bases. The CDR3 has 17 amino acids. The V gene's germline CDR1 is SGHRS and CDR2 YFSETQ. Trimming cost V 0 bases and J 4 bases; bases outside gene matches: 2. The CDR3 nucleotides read TGCGCCAGCAGCTTGGGACTAGCGGGGGGGCGCACCGGGGAGCTGTTTTTT. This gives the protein CASSLGLAGGRTGELFF.

CDR3: CASRPVGSAYEQYF. CDR3 in DNA: TGTGCCAGCAGGCCCGTTGGGAGCGCCTACGAGCAGTACTTC. The chain couples TRBV6-5 to TRBJ2-7; D possibly corresponds to TRBD2 (5 bases). The CDR3 covers 14 residues. The V and J ends lost 6 bases and 2 bases respectively, with 14 bases between them. Germline-derived CDR1 and CDR2 are MNHEY and SVGAGI.